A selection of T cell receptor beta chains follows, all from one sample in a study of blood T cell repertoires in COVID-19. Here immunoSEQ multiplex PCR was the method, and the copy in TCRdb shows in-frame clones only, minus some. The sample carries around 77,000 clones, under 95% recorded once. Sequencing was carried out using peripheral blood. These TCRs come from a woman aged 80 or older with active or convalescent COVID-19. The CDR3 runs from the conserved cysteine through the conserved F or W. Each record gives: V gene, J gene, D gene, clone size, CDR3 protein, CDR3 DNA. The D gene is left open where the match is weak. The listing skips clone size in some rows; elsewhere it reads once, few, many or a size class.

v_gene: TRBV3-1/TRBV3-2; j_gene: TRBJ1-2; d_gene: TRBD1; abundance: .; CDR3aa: CASSQGTGGLRYTF; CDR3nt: TGTGCCAGCAGCCAAGGGACAGGGGGCCTTCGCTACACCTTC
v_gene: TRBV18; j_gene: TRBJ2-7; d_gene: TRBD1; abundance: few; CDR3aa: CASSPPGQGFYEQYF; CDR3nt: TGTGCCAGCTCACCCCCGGGACAGGGATTTTACGAGCAGTACTTC
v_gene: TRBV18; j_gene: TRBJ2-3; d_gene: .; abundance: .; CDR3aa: CASSPDPSADTQYF; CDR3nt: TGTGCCAGCTCACCAGACCCTAGCGCAGATACGCAGTATTTT
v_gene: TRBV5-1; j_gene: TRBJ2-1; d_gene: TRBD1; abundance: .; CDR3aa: CASSQKGQGIEQFF; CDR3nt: TGCGCCAGCAGCCAAAAGGGACAGGGGATTGAGCAGTTCTTC
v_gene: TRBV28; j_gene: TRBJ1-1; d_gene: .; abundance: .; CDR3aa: CASSLGQFNTEAFF; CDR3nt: TGTGCCAGCAGTTTAGGACAATTTAACACTGAAGCTTTCTTT
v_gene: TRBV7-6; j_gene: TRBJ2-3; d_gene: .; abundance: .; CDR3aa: CVYGTDTQYF; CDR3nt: TGTGTCTACGGCACAGATACGCAGTATTTT
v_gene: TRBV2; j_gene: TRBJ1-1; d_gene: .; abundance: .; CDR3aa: CATVRRQLNTEAFF; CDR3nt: TGTGCCACCGTAAGAAGACAGTTGAACACTGAAGCTTTCTTT
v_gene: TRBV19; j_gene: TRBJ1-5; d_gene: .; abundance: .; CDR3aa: CASADIGNQPQHF; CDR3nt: TGTGCCAGTGCCGACATCGGCAATCAGCCCCAGCATTTT
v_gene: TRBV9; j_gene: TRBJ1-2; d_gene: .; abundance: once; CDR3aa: CASSVGPGVSEGYTF; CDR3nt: TGTGCCAGCAGCGTAGGTCCAGGGGTGTCGGAAGGCTACACCTTC
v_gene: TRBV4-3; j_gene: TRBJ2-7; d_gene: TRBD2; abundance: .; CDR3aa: CASSQDVSGGADEQYF; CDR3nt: TGCGCCAGCAGCCAAGATGTTAGCGGGGGGGCCGACGAGCAGTACTTC
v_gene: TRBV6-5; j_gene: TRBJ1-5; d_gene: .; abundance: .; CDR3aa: CASSYSSGGTGQPQHF; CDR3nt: TGTGCCAGCAGTTACTCGAGTGGAGGGACGGGTCAGCCCCAGCATTTT